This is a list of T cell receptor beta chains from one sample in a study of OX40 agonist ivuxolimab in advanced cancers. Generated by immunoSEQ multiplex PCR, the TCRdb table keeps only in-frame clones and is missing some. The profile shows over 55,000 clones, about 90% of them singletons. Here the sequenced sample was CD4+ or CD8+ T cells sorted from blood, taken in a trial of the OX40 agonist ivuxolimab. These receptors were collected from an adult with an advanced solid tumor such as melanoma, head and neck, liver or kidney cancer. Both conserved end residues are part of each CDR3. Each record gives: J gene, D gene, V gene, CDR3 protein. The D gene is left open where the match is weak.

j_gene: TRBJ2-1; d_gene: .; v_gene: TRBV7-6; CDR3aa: CASSLVTDNEQFF
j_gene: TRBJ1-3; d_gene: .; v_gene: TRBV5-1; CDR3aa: CASSLGSELNTIYF
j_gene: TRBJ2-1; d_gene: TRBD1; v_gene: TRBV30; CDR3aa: CAWSVTGQMINEQFF
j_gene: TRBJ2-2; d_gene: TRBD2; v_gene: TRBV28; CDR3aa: CASSLASGLGNTGELFF
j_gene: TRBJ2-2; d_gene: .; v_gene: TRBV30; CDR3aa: CAWSGLNTGELFF
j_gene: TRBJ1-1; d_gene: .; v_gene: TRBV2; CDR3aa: CASKDRLANTEAFF
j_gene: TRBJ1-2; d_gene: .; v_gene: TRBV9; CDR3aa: CASSSRTPRTGGYTF
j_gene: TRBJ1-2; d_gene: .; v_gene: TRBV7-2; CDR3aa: CASSLDGPRGGYTF
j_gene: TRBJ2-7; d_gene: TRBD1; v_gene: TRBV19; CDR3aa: CASSDPGTGAYEQYF
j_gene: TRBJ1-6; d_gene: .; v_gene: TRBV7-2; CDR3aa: CASSLNGPSPLHF
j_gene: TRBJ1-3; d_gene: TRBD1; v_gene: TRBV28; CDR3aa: CASSLFGRGSGNTIYF
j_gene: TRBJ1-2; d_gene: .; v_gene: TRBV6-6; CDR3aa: CASSYGDTVKGYTF
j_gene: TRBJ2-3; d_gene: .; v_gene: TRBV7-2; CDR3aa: CASSLRAGVGTDTQYF
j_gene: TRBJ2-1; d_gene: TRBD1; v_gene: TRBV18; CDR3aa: CASSPLGQGVLNEQFF
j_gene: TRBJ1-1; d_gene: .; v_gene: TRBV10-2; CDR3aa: CASSVQGPNTEAFF
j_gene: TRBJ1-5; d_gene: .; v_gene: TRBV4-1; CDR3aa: CASSQDKWQGNQPQHF
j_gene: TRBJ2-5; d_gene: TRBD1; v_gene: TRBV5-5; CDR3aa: CASSHRAGTGIGESAQYF
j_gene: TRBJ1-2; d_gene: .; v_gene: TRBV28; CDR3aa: CASSSRDNRGYTF
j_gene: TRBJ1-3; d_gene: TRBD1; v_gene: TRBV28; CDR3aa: CASRSGTYRGSGNTIYF
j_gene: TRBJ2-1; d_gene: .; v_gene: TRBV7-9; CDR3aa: CASSFYNEQFF
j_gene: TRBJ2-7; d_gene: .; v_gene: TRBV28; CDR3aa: CASSSYDGRYEQYF
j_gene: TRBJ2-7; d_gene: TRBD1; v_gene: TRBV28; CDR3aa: CASSSATPGQGPYEQYF
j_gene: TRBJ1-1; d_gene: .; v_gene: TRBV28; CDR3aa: CASSLRLAGEAFF
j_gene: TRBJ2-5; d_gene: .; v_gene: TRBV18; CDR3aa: CASSDQETQYF
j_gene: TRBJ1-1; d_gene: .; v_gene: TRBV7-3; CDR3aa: CASSLAQKGAEAFF
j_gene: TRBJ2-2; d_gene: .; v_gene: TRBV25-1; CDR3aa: CASSELSRATGELFF
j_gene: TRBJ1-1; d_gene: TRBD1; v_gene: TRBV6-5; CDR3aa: CASSPQGKNTEAFF
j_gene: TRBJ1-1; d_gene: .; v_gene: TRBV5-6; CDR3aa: CASSFGQMNTEAFF
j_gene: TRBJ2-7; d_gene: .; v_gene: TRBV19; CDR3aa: CASSIGGEGSYEQYF
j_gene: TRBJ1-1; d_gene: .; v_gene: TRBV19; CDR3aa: CASSIRGMNTEAFF
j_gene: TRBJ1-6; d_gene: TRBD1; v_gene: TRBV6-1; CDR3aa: CASGRQGYNSPLHF
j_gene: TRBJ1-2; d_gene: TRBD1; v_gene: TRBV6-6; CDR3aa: CASRDRDRGRNGYTF
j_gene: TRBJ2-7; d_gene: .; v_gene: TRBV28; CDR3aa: CASSLRDEQYF
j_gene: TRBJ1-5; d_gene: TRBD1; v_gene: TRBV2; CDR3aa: CASGQGDQPQHF
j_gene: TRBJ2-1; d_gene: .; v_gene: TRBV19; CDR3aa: CASSRSGLEQFF
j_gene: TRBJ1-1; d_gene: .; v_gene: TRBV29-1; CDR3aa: CSAAGQFVIEAFF
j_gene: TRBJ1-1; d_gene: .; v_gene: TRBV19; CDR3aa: CASSRSGLLNTEAFF
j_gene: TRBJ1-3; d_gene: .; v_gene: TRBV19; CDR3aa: CASSFQAGTFSGNTIYF
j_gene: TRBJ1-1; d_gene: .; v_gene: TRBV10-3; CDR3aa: CAISEVGTEAFF
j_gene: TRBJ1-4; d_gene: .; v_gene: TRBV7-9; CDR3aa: CASSPQLGSEKLFF
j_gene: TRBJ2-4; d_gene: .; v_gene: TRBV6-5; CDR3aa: CASRLTEQNIQYF
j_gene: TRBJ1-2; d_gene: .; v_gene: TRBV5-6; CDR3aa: CASSFVVGAGGYTF
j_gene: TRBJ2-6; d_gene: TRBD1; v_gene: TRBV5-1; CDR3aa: CASSPLGSGQGAVGANVLTF
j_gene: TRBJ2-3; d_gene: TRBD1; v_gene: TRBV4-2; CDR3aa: CASSQDQGVADTQYF
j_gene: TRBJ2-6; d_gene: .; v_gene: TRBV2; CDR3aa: CASRDSSGANVLTF
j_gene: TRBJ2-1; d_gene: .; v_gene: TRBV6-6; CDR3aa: CASTGGTASSYNEQFF
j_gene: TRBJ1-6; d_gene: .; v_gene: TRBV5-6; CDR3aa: CASSLLTEDNSPLHF
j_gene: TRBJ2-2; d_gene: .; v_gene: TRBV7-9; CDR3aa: CASSPGTRNTGELFF
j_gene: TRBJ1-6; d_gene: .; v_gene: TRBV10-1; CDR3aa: CASSDLYRDSPLHF
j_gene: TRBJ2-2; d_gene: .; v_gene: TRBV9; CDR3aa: CASSVTGSAGELFF
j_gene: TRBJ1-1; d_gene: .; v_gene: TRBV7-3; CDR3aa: CASSLTGGYTEAFF